This entry describes one TCR beta chain. Its matching antigen is unknown. The germline V and J ends were trimmed by 5 bases and 7 bases, with 20 bases remaining between them. Germline CDR1 reads SEHNR; CDR2 reads FQNEAQ (reference sequence). CDR3 length equals 15 residues. This record comes from a study of T-cell memory formation after mild COVID-19. Background on the study: Clusters of TCRs were largely donor specific. Findings and caveats of the study: Some SARS-CoV-2-responding clones were already detected in memory before infection. The study found balanced CD4/CD8 in clones contracting day 15 to 85 and a CD4+ lean in later expanders.

Constant-segment primers were used for 5'RACE, and the resulting TCR alpha and TCR beta cDNA libraries carried sample barcodes and UMIs. Each CDR3 protein gets one entry after TCRdb re-called the 5' RACE reads with MiXCR. The sample carries approximately 490,000 distinct CDR3 sequences, roughly 22% recorded once. The J gene is TRBJ1-2, the V gene TRBV7-9; D is uncertain. Material: PBMCs or a T cell subset sorted from them (not recorded which). This TCR derives from an adult woman who had mild COVID-19 (a few samples of this study predate the infection). Cell type and time point are not known. Written as DNA, the CDR3 is TGTGCCAGCAGCGGCGGGCAGCGACCGATGGCTGGCTACACCTTC. This sequence encodes CASSGGQRPMAGYTF.